These T cell receptor beta chains were read from a single sample in a study of cytomegalovirus exposure and HLA in healthy donors. TCRdb's copy holds only in-frame clones and misses some; the assay was immunoSEQ multiplex PCR. The data show some 140,000 clones, with around 75% seen just once and about 3% held by the top ten. The sample comprised PBMCs. Receptors originate from a man younger than 40 in good health and CMV-seronegative. The CDR3 runs from the conserved cysteine through the conserved F or W. The order of the fields is V gene, D gene, clone size, J gene, CDR3 DNA, CDR3 protein. D genes are given only for firm matches. The size field is filled for only some rows; it gives once, few, many or a size class.

V: TRBV7-7
D: -
size: -
J: TRBJ2-5
DNA: TGTGCTAGCAGCGCAGGCGGGAACCAAGAGACCCAGTACTTC
CDR3: CASSAGGNQETQYF

V: TRBV7-8
D: TRBD1
size: -
J: TRBJ2-7
DNA: TGTGCCAGCAGTCTACAGGGGGTACCCCTGGAGCAGTACTTC
CDR3: CASSLQGVPLEQYF

V: TRBV6-5
D: TRBD1
size: -
J: TRBJ1-2
DNA: TGTGCCAGCAGCGCCCCCGGGACAGGGGGTTATGGCTACACCTTC
CDR3: CASSAPGTGGYGYTF

V: TRBV27
D: -
size: -
J: TRBJ2-1
DNA: TGTGCCAGCAGTTTAGGGCTAGCGTCATACAATGAGCAGTTCTTC
CDR3: CASSLGLASYNEQFF

V: TRBV7-9
D: TRBD1
size: -
J: TRBJ1-1
DNA: TGTGCCAGCAGCTCAAAACGGACAGGGAACACTGAAGCTTTCTTT
CDR3: CASSSKRTGNTEAFF

V: TRBV25-1
D: TRBD1
size: -
J: TRBJ1-2
DNA: TGTGCCAGCAGTGATCACAGGGGCGATGGCTACACCTTC
CDR3: CASSDHRGDGYTF

V: TRBV28
D: -
size: -
J: TRBJ1-2
DNA: TGTGCCAGCAGTCTACTCCAAGGGGCAGGGGATGGCTACACCTTC
CDR3: CASSLLQGAGDGYTF

V: TRBV30
D: -
size: -
J: TRBJ2-1
DNA: TGTGCCTGGCTGGGGCTGACCCCTTACAATGAGCAGTTCTTC
CDR3: CAWLGLTPYNEQFF

V: TRBV6-1
D: TRBD2
size: -
J: TRBJ2-7
DNA: TGTGCCAGCAGTGAAAAGTTTGCGGGAGGGCCTTACGAGCAGTACTTC
CDR3: CASSEKFAGGPYEQYF

V: TRBV6-6
D: -
size: -
J: TRBJ1-4
DNA: TGTGCCAGCAGTTACTCAGTGTCGGGGGTGGTTGAAAAACTGTTTTTT
CDR3: CASSYSVSGVVEKLFF

V: TRBV29-1
D: -
size: -
J: TRBJ2-5
DNA: TGCAGCGTTGATTCCGTCCTAGCGCCCATAGAGACCCAGTACTTC
CDR3: CSVDSVLAPIETQYF

V: TRBV6-6
D: -
size: -
J: TRBJ1-1
DNA: TGTGCCAGCAGTTACTCCTCGCCCTCGGGGACTGAAGCTTTCTTT
CDR3: CASSYSSPSGTEAFF

V: TRBV11-2
D: TRBD2
size: few
J: TRBJ2-1
DNA: TGTGCCAGCAGCGCCGGGACTAGCGGACGCCGGGGAGGTGAGCAGTTCTTC
CDR3: CASSAGTSGRRGGEQFF

V: TRBV7-3
D: TRBD2
size: -
J: TRBJ2-3
DNA: TGTGCCAGCAGCTTCACTAGCGGGGCGGGAGATACGCAGTATTTT
CDR3: CASSFTSGAGDTQYF

V: TRBV2
D: -
size: few
J: TRBJ1-6
DNA: TGTGCCAGCAGTGCCCGACAAAGGGGTAGGCCCCTCCACTTT
CDR3: CASSARQRGRPLHF

V: TRBV6-6
D: -
size: -
J: TRBJ1-1
DNA: TGTGCCAGCAGTTGGGGTCAAGGGGCCACTGAAGCTTTCTTT
CDR3: CASSWGQGATEAFF

V: TRBV5-1
D: -
size: -
J: TRBJ2-3
DNA: TGCGCCAGCAGCTTGGGAGCCCTGGCAGATACGCAGTATTTT
CDR3: CASSLGALADTQYF

V: TRBV7-2
D: -
size: -
J: TRBJ2-7
DNA: TGTGCCAGCAGCTTAGGGGCTAGCGTTCCCTACGAGCAGTACTTC
CDR3: CASSLGASVPYEQYF

V: TRBV10-3
D: -
size: -
J: TRBJ1-1
DNA: TGTGCCATCAGTGGGGGGGGCCAAATTGAAGCTTTCTTT
CDR3: CAISGGGQIEAFF

V: TRBV3-1/TRBV3-2
D: -
size: -
J: TRBJ1-1
DNA: TGTGCCACCTTCCCGGGAGCTTTCTTT
CDR3: CATFPGAFF

V: TRBV4-3
D: TRBD2
size: once
J: TRBJ2-1
DNA: TGCGCCAGCAGCCGTGGATGGGGACTAGCGGGAGGTGAGCAGTTCTTC
CDR3: CASSRGWGLAGGEQFF

V: TRBV4-2
D: TRBD1
size: -
J: TRBJ2-3
DNA: TGTGCCAGCAGCCCAGGACAGGGTTCGGGCACAGATACGCAGTATTTT
CDR3: CASSPGQGSGTDTQYF

V: TRBV29-1
D: -
size: -
J: TRBJ2-7
DNA: TGCAGCGTAACACAGGGAATCTACGAGCAGTACTTC
CDR3: CSVTQGIYEQYF

V: TRBV30
D: -
size: -
J: TRBJ1-6
DNA: TGTGCCTGGAGTGTGGCGGTCGGGGACGGAGGGCGGTCACCCCTCCACTTT
CDR3: CAWSVAVGDGGRSPLHF

V: TRBV5-4
D: TRBD2
size: -
J: TRBJ2-1
DNA: TGTGCCAGCAGCTTGGCGGCGGGGGAGGGTGTTGAGCAGTTCTTC
CDR3: CASSLAAGEGVEQFF

V: TRBV28
D: TRBD1
size: -
J: TRBJ1-1
DNA: TGTGCCAGTAATAGACAGGGGCTTTTGTCAGGCACTGAAGCTTTCTTT
CDR3: CASNRQGLLSGTEAFF

V: TRBV7-9
D: TRBD1
size: -
J: TRBJ1-1
DNA: TGTGCCAGCAGCTTAGATACAGGGGTCGCGGCTTTCTTT
CDR3: CASSLDTGVAAFF

V: TRBV25-1
D: TRBD1
size: -
J: TRBJ2-5
DNA: TGTGCCAGCAGTGAAACGGGACAGCTAGAGACCCAGTACTTC
CDR3: CASSETGQLETQYF

V: TRBV10-2
D: -
size: -
J: TRBJ1-2
DNA: TGCGCCAGCAGGGTGGGGGGGCATGGCTACACCTTC
CDR3: CASRVGGHGYTF